This passage covers 18 T cell receptor beta chains from one sample sequenced in a study of identical twins. TCRdb called the 5' RACE reads again in MiXCR, with one record for every CDR3 protein. The sample yields under 300,000 distinct CDR3 sequences, about an eighth seen once. Sequencing input: memory (CD45RO+) T cells sorted from blood. These receptors all stem from a woman between 18 and 29 years old in good health.

This clonotype was picked up a small number of times. This rearrangement joins TRBV3-1 to TRBJ1-6; 9 nucleotides match TRBD1. The CDR3 extends over 14 amino acids. CDR1 is LGHDT and CDR2 is YNNKEL in the germline V gene (reference sequence). V was clipped by 4 bases and J by 11 bases; unmatched bases: 6. The DNA for the CDR3 is TGTGCCAGCAGCCCTGGGACAGGGACGCCACCCCTCCACTTT. Translation gives CASSPGTGTPPLHF.

The rearrangement joins TRBV18 to TRBJ1-3; no clear D. Germline V gene sequence: CDR1 KGHSH, CDR2 LQKENI. The CDR3 extends over 16 amino acids. V was trimmed by 3 bases and J by 0 bases, leaving 12 bases between them. The CDR3, as DNA: TGTGCCAGCTCACCGGAAACCGCCCGCTCTGGAAACACCATATATTTT. It translates to CASSPETARSGNTIYF.

The sample holds a few counts of this clonotype. This chain connects TRBV18 to TRBJ2-5; 8 bases line up with TRBD2. Trimming cost V 4 bases and J 0 bases; bases outside gene matches: 7. CDR3 size: 16 residues. Per germline, CDR1 KGHSH and CDR2 LQKENI. CDR3 in DNA: TGTGCCAGCTCACAACTTAGCGGGGAGAACCAAGAGACCCAGTACTTC. It encodes CASSQLSGENQETQYF.

This clonotype was found many times. This CDR3 reads CASSLVRSNQPQHF. The CDR3, as DNA: TGTGCCAGCAGTTTAGTAAGATCAAATCAGCCCCAGCATTTT. The chain joins TRBV12-3 or TRBV12-4 to TRBJ1-5, with D unresolved. V gave up 1 base and J gave up 4 bases, with 8 bases separating them. The CDR3 is 14 amino acids.

This rearrangement joins TRBV20-1 to TRBJ2-7; D remains ambiguous. Germline CDR1 DFQATT, CDR2 SNEGSKA (reference sequence). The ends were cut back, 1 base at V and 4 bases at J, with 11 bases in the middle. This CDR3 is built from 13 residues. The CDR3 region is CSARGLVVYEQYF. CDR3 DNA sequence: TGCAGTGCTAGAGGCCTAGTGGTTTACGAGCAGTACTTC.

The chain couples TRBV5-1 to TRBJ2-1; either TRBD1 or TRBD2 may fit D (5 bases each). Germline assignment: CDR1 SGHRS and CDR2 YFSETQ. The CDR3 is 15 amino acids. V lost 4 bases and J lost 5, with 16 bases in between. Here the CDR3 reads CASSQAGTANNEQFF. As DNA, the CDR3 is TGCGCCAGCAGCCAGGCCGGGACGGCAAACAATGAGCAGTTCTTC.

This chain links TRBV6-5 with TRBJ2-2; 9 nucleotides match TRBD1. The J segment lost 3 bases and the V segment lost 4 bases, leaving 12 bases of the junction unmatched. Per the germline V gene, CDR1 is MNHEY and CDR2 is SVGAGI. The CDR3 length is 18 residues. The CDR3 DNA is TGTGCCAGCAGTTCCACATCTACCGGGACAGGGTACACCGGGGAGCTGTTTTTT. Its translation is CASSSTSTGTGYTGELFF.

This clonotype was seen only a few times. This CDR3 is CASSIRLAGVSNEQFF. Here the CDR3 DNA reads TGTGCCAGTAGTATTCGACTAGCGGGAGTGTCCAATGAGCAGTTCTTC. The V and J genes are TRBV19 and TRBJ2-1, with 12 bases matching TRBD2. The CDR3 covers 16 residues. Trimming removed 3 bases from V and 6 bases from J; junction bases left unmatched: 6. CDR1 and CDR2 (germline): LNHDA, SQIVND (reference sequence).

The chain couples TRBV6-4 to TRBJ2-3; 11 bases map to TRBD2. Trimming removed 2 bases from V and 5 bases from J; junction bases left unmatched: 6. CDR3 length equals 16 residues. The germline V gene has CDR1 MRHNA and CDR2 SNTAGT. CDR3 residues: CASSDKKLAGVDTQYF. The CDR3 bases are TGTGCCAGCAGTGACAAAAAACTAGCGGGGGTAGATACGCAGTATTTT.

The chain employs TRBV5-6 and TRBJ1-1; possible D gene TRBD1, 5 bases. The CDR3 totals 12 residues. Trimming left V 3 bases short and J 11 bases short, with 14 bases between. Germline loops: CDR1 SGHDT, CDR2 YYEEEE. CDR3 sequence reads: CASSWDWGRAFF. CDR3 DNA sequence: TGTGCCAGCAGCTGGGACTGGGGTCGGGCTTTCTTT.

At least ten counts were recorded for this clonotype. The rearrangement links TRBV10-3 to TRBJ1-5; no clear D gene. Trimming shortened V by 5 bases and J by 1 base, and 24 bases separated the two germline ends. The CDR3 spans 19 residues. Germline V CDR1 and CDR2: ENHRY, SYGVKD. The CDR3 loop reads CAISNNISGPHLSNQPQHF. DNA for the CDR3: TGTGCCATCAGTAATAACATATCCGGACCACACTTAAGCAATCAGCCCCAGCATTTT.

In this sample, this clonotype turned up a few times. The chain joins TRBV5-1 to TRBJ2-4; D gene ambiguous. Germline assignment: CDR1 SGHRS and CDR2 YFSETQ. V was cut by 0 bases and J by 0 bases, with 4 bases left in between. The CDR3 is 14 residues long. The DNA of the CDR3 is TGCGCCAGCAGCTTGGAAGGAGCCAAAAACATTCAGTACTTC. Its translation is CASSLEGAKNIQYF.

CDR3 DNA: TGTGCCAGCAGCTTAGTCGGATCATCAGATACGCAGTATTTT. Its protein is CASSLVGSSDTQYF. The V gene is TRBV11-1, the J gene TRBJ2-3; no clear D gene. The V gene lost 1 base and the J gene lost 4 bases, with 9 bases spanning the gap. The CDR3 runs 14 residues. Germline CDR1 reads SGHAT; CDR2 reads FQDESV (reference sequence).

This clonotype was seen more than once but under ten times. The CDR3 DNA is TGTGCCAGCAGTTATGAAAGGGGGGCCCCCCAGTACTTC. Protein: CASSYERGAPQYF. J is TRBJ2-5 and V is TRBV6-5; tentatively, D is TRBD1 or TRBD2 (6 bases each). V lost 3 bases to trimming and J lost 9 bases, with 14 bases between them. This CDR3 comprises 13 residues. Germline assignment: CDR1 MNHEY and CDR2 SVGAGI.

The chain employs TRBV29-1 and TRBJ2-3; TRBD1 agrees at 11 bases. V trimming: 6 bases; J trimming: 2 bases; junction bases outside the gene matches: 7. The CDR3 is 15 residues long. The V gene's germline CDR1 is SQVTM and CDR2 ANQGSEA. Here the CDR3 reads CSVAGTGGNTDTQYF. The CDR3, as DNA: TGCAGCGTGGCCGGGACAGGGGGTAACACAGATACGCAGTATTTT.

This chain uses TRBV7-2 with TRBJ2-1; D gene unclear. V was cut by 1 base and J by 5 bases, with 9 bases left in between. The germline V gene has CDR1 SGHTA and CDR2 FQGNSA. The CDR3 extends over 14 amino acids. For the CDR3, the DNA is TGTGCCAGCAGCTTAGAAGGGTTGGACAATGAGCAGTTCTTC. It encodes CASSLEGLDNEQFF.

The V call is TRBV6-5, the J call TRBJ2-1, with TRBD1 as a possible D gene (6 bases). The germline CDR1 and CDR2 sequences are MNHEY and SVGAGI. The V and J ends lost 2 bases and 7 bases respectively, with 21 bases between them. This CDR3 spans 17 amino acids. The CDR3 nucleotides are TGTGCCAGCAGTTACCGCGCCGGGACACGGAACTCTAATGAGCAGTTCTTC. This codes for CASSYRAGTRNSNEQFF.

The chain joins TRBV20-1 to TRBJ2-5, with D perhaps assigned TRBD1 or TRBD2 (6 bases each). Germline assignment: CDR1 DFQATT and CDR2 SNEGSKA (reference sequence). The CDR3 extends over 13 amino acids. CDR3 coding DNA: TGCAGCCTCGCCCGGGGGCCCCAAGAGACCCAGTACTTC. Amino acids: CSLARGPQETQYF.